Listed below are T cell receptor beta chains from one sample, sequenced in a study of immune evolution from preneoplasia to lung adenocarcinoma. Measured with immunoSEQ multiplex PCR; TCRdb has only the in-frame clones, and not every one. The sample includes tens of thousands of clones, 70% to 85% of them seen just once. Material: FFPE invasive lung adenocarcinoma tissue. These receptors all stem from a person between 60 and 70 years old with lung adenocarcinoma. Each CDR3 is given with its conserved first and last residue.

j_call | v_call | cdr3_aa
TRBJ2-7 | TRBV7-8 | CASSSHHEQYF
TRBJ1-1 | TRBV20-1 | CSAREVEAFF
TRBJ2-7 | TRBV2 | CASSAPGTHGGEQYF
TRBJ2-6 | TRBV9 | CASSVRDYLVTSGANVLTF
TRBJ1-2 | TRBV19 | CASYPSRGNLYGYTF
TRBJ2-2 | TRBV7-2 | CASSLGANTGELFF
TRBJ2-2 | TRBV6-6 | CASSYVAGELFF
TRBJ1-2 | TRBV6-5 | CASRGREHGYTF
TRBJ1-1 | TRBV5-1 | CASSLEGRDTEAFF
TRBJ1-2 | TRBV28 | CASSFRPGRLSSARYGYTF
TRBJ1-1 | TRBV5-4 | CASSLAGGANAFF
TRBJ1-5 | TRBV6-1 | CASRSDRLVNQPQHF
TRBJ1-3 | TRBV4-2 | CASSQAGLNTIYF